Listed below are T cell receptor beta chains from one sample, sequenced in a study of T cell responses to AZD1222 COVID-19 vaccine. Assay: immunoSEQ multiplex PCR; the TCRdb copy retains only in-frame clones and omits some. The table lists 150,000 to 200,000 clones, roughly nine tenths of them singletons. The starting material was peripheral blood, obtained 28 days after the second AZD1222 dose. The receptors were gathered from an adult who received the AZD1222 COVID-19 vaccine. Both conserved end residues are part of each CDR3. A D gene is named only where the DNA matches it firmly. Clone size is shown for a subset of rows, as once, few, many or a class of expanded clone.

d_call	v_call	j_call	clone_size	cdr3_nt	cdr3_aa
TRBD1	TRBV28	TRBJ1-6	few	TGTGCCAGCCGCAGCAACAAAAGGGGGCTTTCGGGTTCACCCCTCCACTTT	CASRSNKRGLSGSPLHF
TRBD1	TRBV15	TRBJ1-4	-	TGTGCCACCAGCACGAGAAACGACAGGGGTGTAACTAATGAAAAACTGTTTTTT	CATSTRNDRGVTNEKLFF
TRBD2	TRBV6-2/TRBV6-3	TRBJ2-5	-	TGTGCCAGCAGTTATTCCATACTAGCGGGGCCCCAAGAGACCCAGTACTTC	CASSYSILAGPQETQYF
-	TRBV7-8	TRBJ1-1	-	TGTGCCAGCAGCTTAGCCGGGAACACTGAAGCTTTCTTT	CASSLAGNTEAFF
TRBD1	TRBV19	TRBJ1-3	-	TGTGCCAGTAGTAAGGGACAGGAATACTCCGGAAACACCATATATTTT	CASSKGQEYSGNTIYF
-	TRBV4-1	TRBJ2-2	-	TGCGCCAGCAGCCAACTTGGGATTACCGGGGAGCTGTTTTTT	CASSQLGITGELFF
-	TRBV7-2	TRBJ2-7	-	TGTGCCAGCAGCTTAGGGCCTCCCTCCTACGAGCAGTACTTC	CASSLGPPSYEQYF
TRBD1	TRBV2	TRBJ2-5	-	TGTGCCAGCAGTGGACAGGGTGCGGAGACCCAGTACTTC	CASSGQGAETQYF
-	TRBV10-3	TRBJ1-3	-	TGTGCCATCAGTGAGTCAGGGGACACAGACTCTGGAAACACCATATATTTT	CAISESGDTDSGNTIYF
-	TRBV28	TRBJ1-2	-	TGTGCCAGCAGGGGCTCTAACTATGGCTACACCTTC	CASRGSNYGYTF
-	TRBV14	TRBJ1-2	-	TGTGCCAGCAGCCAAGCTGGGGTGGGATATGGCTACACCTTC	CASSQAGVGYGYTF
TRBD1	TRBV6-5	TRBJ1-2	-	TGTGCCAGCAGTTCAGGGGGGACCCCATTCTATGGCTACACCTTC	CASSSGGTPFYGYTF
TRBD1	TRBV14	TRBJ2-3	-	TGTGCCAGCAGGCGACAGGGGCACGGTGGGACAGATACGCAGTATTTT	CASRRQGHGGTDTQYF
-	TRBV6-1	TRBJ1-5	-	TGTGCCAGCAGTGAATGGGGTGGCAGCAATCAGCCCCAGCATTTT	CASSEWGGSNQPQHF
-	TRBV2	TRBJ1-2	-	TGTGCCAGCAGTCCTTCGATTGGCTACACCTTC	CASSPSIGYTF
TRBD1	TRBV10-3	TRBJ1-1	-	TGTGCCATCAGTGAGTCGAGGGGGCGAAGTGACACTGAAGCTTTCTTT	CAISESRGRSDTEAFF
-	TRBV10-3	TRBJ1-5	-	TGTGCCATCAGCGGCAGAGGGAATCAGCCCCAGCATTTT	CAISGRGNQPQHF
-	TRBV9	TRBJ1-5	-	TGTGCCAGCAGCGTAGATGAGGCAGGGGATAGCCAGCCCCAGCATTTT	CASSVDEAGDSQPQHF
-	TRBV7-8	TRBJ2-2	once	TGTGCCAGCAGCCCCAGAGGGGGGGGAACCGGGGAGCTGTTTTTT	CASSPRGGGTGELFF
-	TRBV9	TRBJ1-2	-	TGTGCCAGCAGGACACCCAATTATGGCTACACCTTC	CASRTPNYGYTF
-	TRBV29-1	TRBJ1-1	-	TGCAGCGTTGATGGGAAATCGTCCCCTGAAGCTTTCTTT	CSVDGKSSPEAFF
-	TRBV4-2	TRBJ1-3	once	TGTGCCAGCAGCCAAGTCGGGACCGGGCTGGGAAACACCATATATTTT	CASSQVGTGLGNTIYF
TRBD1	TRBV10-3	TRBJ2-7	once	TGTGCCACTCGACTGGGACAGGGCTACGAGCAGTACTTC	CATRLGQGYEQYF
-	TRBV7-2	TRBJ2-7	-	TGTGCCAGCAGCTTAGGAATGAGGGGGTACGAGCAGTACTTC	CASSLGMRGYEQYF
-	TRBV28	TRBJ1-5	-	TGTGCCAGCAGTCCTAGCCCGGACGGTGCAAGTCAGCCCCAGCATTTT	CASSPSPDGASQPQHF
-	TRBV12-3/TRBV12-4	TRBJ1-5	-	TGTGCCAGCAGTTTAGAGGGTCCTCAGCCCCAGCATTTT	CASSLEGPQPQHF
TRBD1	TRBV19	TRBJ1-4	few	TGTGCCAGTATCGACAGGGTTTCTAATGAAAAACTGTTTTTT	CASIDRVSNEKLFF
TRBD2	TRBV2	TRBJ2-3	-	TGTGCCAGCAGTGAAGAAACCCTAGCGGGAGTAAAGGGAGATACGCAGTATTTT	CASSEETLAGVKGDTQYF
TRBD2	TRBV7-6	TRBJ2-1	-	TGTGCCAGCAGCTTAGGAGGGGGGGGACTAGAAAATGAGCAGTTCTTC	CASSLGGGGLENEQFF
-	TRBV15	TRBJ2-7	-	TGTGCCACGAAACAGGGCCACCACTCCTACGAGCAGTACTTC	CATKQGHHSYEQYF
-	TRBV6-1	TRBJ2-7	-	TGTGCCAGCAGTGAACTCCGGGGTGGGGAGCAGTACTTC	CASSELRGGEQYF
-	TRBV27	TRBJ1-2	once	TGTGCCAGCAGTTTGGGCAGAAACTATGGCTACACCTTC	CASSLGRNYGYTF
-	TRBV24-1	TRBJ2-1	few	TGTGCCACCAGTGGTCGCGTTTACAATGAGCAGTTCTTC	CATSGRVYNEQFF
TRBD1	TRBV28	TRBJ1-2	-	TGTGCCAGCAGTTACCCGACAGGGCCCAACTATGGCTACACCTTC	CASSYPTGPNYGYTF
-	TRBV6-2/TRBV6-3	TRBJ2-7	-	TGTGCCAGCAGTTACTCTCATGGCCAGCTCTACGAGCAGTACTTC	CASSYSHGQLYEQYF
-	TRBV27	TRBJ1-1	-	TGTGCCAGCACGGGGGCAAACACTGAAGCTTTCTTT	CASTGANTEAFF
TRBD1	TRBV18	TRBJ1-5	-	TGTGCCAGCTCCCTCAGGGCAGGGGGCGGGATCAATCAGCCCCAGCATTTT	CASSLRAGGGINQPQHF
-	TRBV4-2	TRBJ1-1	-	TGTGCCAGCAGCCAAATCCCCGGGGACACTGAAGCTTTCTTT	CASSQIPGDTEAFF
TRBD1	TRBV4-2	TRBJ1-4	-	TGTGCCAGCAGCCAAGTAGGTCAGGGGGATGAAAAACTGTTTTTT	CASSQVGQGDEKLFF
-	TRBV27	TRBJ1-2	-	TGTGCCAGCAGTTTATGGGGTTCCGGACAGACCCATGGCTACACCTTC	CASSLWGSGQTHGYTF
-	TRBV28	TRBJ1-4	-	TGTGCCAGCACAGTAGGGGGGGCGGGGATAAATGAAAAACTGTTTTTT	CASTVGGAGINEKLFF
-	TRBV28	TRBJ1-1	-	TGTGCCAGCAGTTTACCCGGGATGAACACTGAAGCTTTCTTT	CASSLPGMNTEAFF
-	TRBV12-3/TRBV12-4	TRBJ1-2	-	TGTGCCAGCAGTGACCAGGGTCCCTATGGCTACACCTTC	CASSDQGPYGYTF
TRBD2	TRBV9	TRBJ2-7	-	TGTGCCAGCAGCCCAGGACTAGCGGGATTCGCCTACGAGCAGTACTTC	CASSPGLAGFAYEQYF
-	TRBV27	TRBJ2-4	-	TGTGCCAGCAGCGTTAGCCCTTTCCAAGGACTTCAGTACTTC	CASSVSPFQGLQYF
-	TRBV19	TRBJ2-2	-	TGTGCCAGTAGTACGGGAGTACGCACCGGGGAGCTGTTTTTT	CASSTGVRTGELFF
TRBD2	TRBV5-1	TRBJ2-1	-	TGCGCCAGCAGCTTATCGAGCGGGGGCTACAATGAGCAGTTCTTC	CASSLSSGGYNEQFF
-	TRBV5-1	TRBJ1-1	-	TGCGCCAGCAGTATGCAACAGGGTCGTTGGGGAGCTTTCTTT	CASSMQQGRWGAFF
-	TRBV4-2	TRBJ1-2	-	TGTGCCAGCAGCCAAGACTGGTCCAAGGGGGGCTACACCTTC	CASSQDWSKGGYTF
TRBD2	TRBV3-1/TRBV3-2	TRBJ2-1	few	TGTGCCAGCAGCCCTAGGTGGGCTAGCGGGAGGTACAATGAGCAGTTCTTC	CASSPRWASGRYNEQFF
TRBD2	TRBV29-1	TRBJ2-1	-	TGCAGCGTTGGGACTAGCAGCTACAATGAGCAGTTCTTC	CSVGTSSYNEQFF